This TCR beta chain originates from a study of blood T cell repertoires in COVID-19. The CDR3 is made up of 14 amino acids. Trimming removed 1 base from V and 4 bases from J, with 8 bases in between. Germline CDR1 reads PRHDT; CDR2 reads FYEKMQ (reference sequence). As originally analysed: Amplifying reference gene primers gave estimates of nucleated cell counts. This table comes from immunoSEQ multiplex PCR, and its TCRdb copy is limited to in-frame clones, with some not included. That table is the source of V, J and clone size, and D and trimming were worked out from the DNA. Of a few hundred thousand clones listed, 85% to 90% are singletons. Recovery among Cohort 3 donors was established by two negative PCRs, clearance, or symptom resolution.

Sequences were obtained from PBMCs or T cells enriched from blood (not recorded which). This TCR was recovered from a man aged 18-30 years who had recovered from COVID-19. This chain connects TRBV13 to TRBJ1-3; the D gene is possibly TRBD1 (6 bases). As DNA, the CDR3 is TGTGCCAGCAGCTTAGAAGGGGGAGGAAACACCATATATTTT. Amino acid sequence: CASSLEGGGNTIYF.